Below, 21 T cell receptor beta chains from the same sample are listed, as sequenced in a study of T cell repertoires in cytomegalovirus infection. From the reads, TCRdb called clonotypes with MiXCR, one entry per CDR3 protein. The table has about 46,000 distinct CDR3 sequences, 20% seen once. Their antigen targets remain unknown. The material sequenced was PBMCs, sequenced either directly or after in vitro stimulation (not recorded which). The source is a human donor in good health (CMV status not recorded). Some clones in this sample may be carry-over from other donors' samples.

Ten or more counts support this clonotype. The chain uses TRBV7-9 and TRBJ1-5; 10 nucleotides match TRBD1. V was pared by 6 bases and J by 6 bases, with 8 bases of the junction left unmatched. Germline-derived CDR1 and CDR2 are SEHNR and FQNEAQ (reference sequence). The CDR3 sequence is 15 residues long. The CDR3 DNA sequence: TGTGCCAGCAGTCTTACCGGGACAGGGGTTCAGCCCCAGCATTTT. This codes for CASSLTGTGVQPQHF.

There are a few counts of this clonotype. This chain uses TRBV4-3 with TRBJ2-7, with D perhaps assigned TRBD1 or TRBD2 (5 bases each). In germline, CDR1 is LGHNA, CDR2 YSLEER. With 0 bases removed from V and 2 bases from J, the gap between germline ends came to 14 bases. There are 16 residues in the CDR3. The CDR3 DNA is TGCGCCAGCAGCCAAGATTTCGGGGCCTCCACCTACGAGCAGTACTTC. This gives the protein CASSQDFGASTYEQYF.

The chain carries TRBV20-1 and TRBJ1-1, with unresolved D. This CDR3 is 12 amino acids long. The germline V gene encodes CDR1 DFQATT and CDR2 SNEGSKA (reference sequence). The V end lost 2 bases, the J end lost 6 bases, and 10 bases lay between the germline ends. CDR3 bases: TGCAGTGCTAGAAGTTTAGCGGCTGAAGCTTTCTTT. This encodes CSARSLAAEAFF.

Of note for this clonotype: Possible read error: a much larger clone is one base away. The CDR3 carries no conserved terminal phenylalanine or tryptophan, so it likely arises from a read error. The V gene is TRBV7-8, the J gene TRBJ1-6, with 7 bases matching TRBD1. V trimming: 4 bases; J trimming: 8 bases; junction bases outside the gene matches: 14. The CDR3 covers 17 residues. In germline, CDR1 is SGHVS, CDR2 FQNEAQ. The CDR3 loop reads CASSSLDRSGLDSPLHL. In DNA, the CDR3 is TGTGCCAGCAGCTCCCTGGACAGGTCTGGCTTAGATTCACCCCTCCACCTT.

This clonotype was observed a handful of times. The V and J genes are TRBV6-2 or TRBV6-3 and TRBJ2-5; 8 positions match TRBD2. The CDR3 spans 13 residues. Trimming at V came to 6 bases and at J to 5 bases, leaving 5 bases not matched to a gene. Germline lookup yields CDR1 MNHEY and CDR2 SVGEGT. The CDR3 nucleotides are TGTGCCAGCAGGTTGACTAGCGCGGAGACCCAGTACTTC. It yields the protein CASRLTSAETQYF.

The genes are TRBV7-9 and TRBJ2-5; a weak D match, TRBD2 (5 bases). V was cut by 0 bases and J by 2 bases, with 13 bases left in between. Germline values: CDR1 SEHNR, CDR2 FQNEAQ (reference sequence). This CDR3 region has 16 residues. The DNA for the CDR3 is TGTGCCAGCAGCTTAGCGCGCTTAGGCGGGCAAGAGACCCAGTACTTC. Amino acids: CASSLARLGGQETQYF.

Many counts were recorded for this clonotype. This chain joins TRBV7-2 and TRBJ2-3; 9 positions match TRBD2. Germline CDR1 reads SGHTA; CDR2 reads FQGNSA. This CDR3 region has 16 residues. V shed 2 bases, J shed 0 bases, and the junction held 3 bases outside the gene matches. CDR3 sequence reads: CASSLRLAGSTDTQYF. The CDR3 bases are TGTGCCAGCAGCTTAAGGCTAGCGGGGAGCACAGATACGCAGTATTTT.

This clonotype was counted many times. The genes are TRBV11-2 and TRBJ1-1; D might be TRBD1 (5 bases). Per germline, CDR1 SGHAT and CDR2 FQNNGV. There are 14 residues in the CDR3. The ends were cut back, 5 bases at V and 1 base at J, with 11 bases in the middle. The DNA of the CDR3 is TGTGCCAGCAGCGGGGACGGAAAGAACACTGAAGCTTTCTTT. This gives the protein CASSGDGKNTEAFF.

The chain links TRBV7-6 to TRBJ2-3, with a possible D match to TRBD2 (5 bases). The CDR3 sequence is 14 residues long. Germline lookup yields CDR1 SGHVS and CDR2 FNYEAQ. The V end was cut by 3 bases, the J end by 3 bases, with 10 bases between. CDR3: CASSLWWETDTQYF. The CDR3 nucleotides read TGTGCCAGCAGCTTGTGGTGGGAGACAGATACGCAGTATTTT.

The table lists this clonotype with many counts. The chain links TRBV6-2 or TRBV6-3 to TRBJ2-2; TRBD2 is a possible D gene (5 bases). The CDR3 runs to 11 residues. The germline gives CDR1 MNHEY, CDR2 SVGEGT. Trimming took 6 bases from V and 8 from J, leaving 7 bases between them. For the CDR3, the DNA is TGTGCCAGCAGCCCGGGGGGGGAGCTGTTTTTT. It yields the protein CASSPGGELFF.

This clonotype appeared many times. The chain employs TRBV10-3 and TRBJ2-7; no clear D. Trimming took 4 bases from V and 3 from J, leaving 4 bases between them. The CDR3 runs 11 residues. Germline V gene sequence: CDR1 ENHRY, CDR2 SYGVKD. The CDR3, as DNA: TGTGCCATCAGTGGGGACTACGAGCAGTACTTC. Its protein product is CAISGDYEQYF.

The chain links TRBV10-3 to TRBJ1-5; TRBD1 agrees at 11 bases. CDR1 is ENHRY and CDR2 is SYGVKD in the germline V gene. J lost 4 bases, V lost 3 bases, and 5 bases had no gene match. CDR3 length: 16 amino acids. CDR3 bases: TGTGCCATCAGTGAAGGACAGGGGGCGTTGAATCAGCCCCAGCATTTT. It is translated as CAISEGQGALNQPQHF.

This clonotype was detected only once. This chain uses TRBV7-3 with TRBJ2-1, with 7 bases matching TRBD1. This CDR3 comprises 15 residues. Trimming removed 6 bases from V and 1 base from J; junction bases left unmatched: 6. Germline V lookup: CDR1 SGHTA, CDR2 FQGTGA. CDR3 loop: CASSSRDSSYNEQFF. DNA of the CDR3: TGTGCCAGCAGTTCCAGGGACAGTTCCTACAATGAGCAGTTCTTC.

This chain joins TRBV11-2 and TRBJ2-3; D might be TRBD1 (6 bases). Germline CDR1 is SGHAT and CDR2 is FQNNGV. The CDR3 covers 15 residues. The germline V and J ends were trimmed by 4 bases and 7 bases, with 18 bases remaining between them. CDR3 in DNA: TGTGCCAGCAGCTCCCGTTTAGTCAGGGGACATACGCAGTATTTT. Its protein product is CASSSRLVRGHTQYF.

J is TRBJ2-3 and V is TRBV28; D is unclear. The CDR3 loop spans 13 amino acids. Trimming took off 1 base at V and 1 base at J, with 3 bases between the two ends. CDR1 MDHEN and CDR2 SYDVKM come from the germline V gene. CDR3 DNA: TGTGCCAGCAGTTTATTCGGCACAGATACGCAGTATTTT. This sequence encodes CASSLFGTDTQYF.

V is TRBV7-7 and J is TRBJ2-1, with D unclear. Germline V lookup: CDR1 SSHAT, CDR2 FNYEAQ (reference sequence). Trimming removed 5 bases at V and 6 bases at J, with 14 bases between. The CDR3 is made up of 14 amino acids. In DNA form, the CDR3 reads TGTGCCAGCAGCCATGAACAACCCCCCAATGAGCAGTTCTTC. Translating it yields CASSHEQPPNEQFF. Based on the CDR3 plus reference TRBV7-7 and TRBJ2-1, the full variable domain is GAGVSQSPRYKVTKRGQDVTLRCDPISSHATLYWYQQALGQGPEFLTYFNYEAQPDKSGLPSDRFSAERPEGSISTLTIQRTEQRDSAMYRCASSHEQPPNEQFFGPGTRLTVL.

Ten or more counts support this clonotype. The rearrangement uses TRBV11-2 and TRBJ2-3; D remains unclear. Trimming took 4 bases from V and 1 from J, leaving 9 bases between them. Germline values: CDR1 SGHAT, CDR2 FQNNGV. The CDR3 has 14 residues. The CDR3 loop is CASSWRRGTDTQYF. The CDR3 DNA is TGTGCCAGCAGCTGGAGACGGGGCACAGATACGCAGTATTTT.

The rearrangement uses TRBV15 and TRBJ1-5, with a tentative D call TRBD1 (5 bases). In germline, CDR1 is LNHNV, CDR2 YYDKDF (reference sequence). Deletions cut 1 base from V and 0 bases from J, with 7 bases between. CDR3 size: 15 residues. The CDR3 region has the DNA TGTGCCACCAGCAGAGGCCAGGGTAGCAATCAGCCCCAGCATTTT. Protein sequence: CATSRGQGSNQPQHF. Full variable domain (missing parts from reference TRBV15 and TRBJ1-5): DAMVIQNPRYQVTQFGKPVTLSCSQTLNHNVMYWYQQKSSQAPKLLFHYYDKDFNNEADTPDNFQSRRPNTSFCFLDIRSPGLGDTAMYLCATSRGQGSNQPQHFGDGTRLSIL.

This clonotype was found many times. Given a much more abundant clone one base away, this may be a read error. The J gene is TRBJ2-5, the V gene TRBV11-2, with D hard to call. Trimming removed 5 bases from V and 1 base from J, with 2 bases in between. CDR1 is SGHAT and CDR2 is FQNNGV in the germline V gene. The CDR3 extends over 11 amino acids. The CDR3 loop reads CASSLQETQYF. CDR3 sequence (DNA): TGTGCCAGCAGCCTCCAAGAGACCCAGTACTTC.

This rearrangement joins TRBV6-6 to TRBJ2-1, with D possibly being TRBD1 (5 bases). The CDR3 covers 13 residues. V was clipped by 6 bases and J by 7 bases, with 13 bases between them. Germline-derived CDR1 and CDR2 are MNHNY and SVGAGI (reference sequence). The CDR3 region is CASRKDTENEQFF. In nucleotides, the CDR3 is TGTGCCAGCAGAAAGGACACGGAGAATGAGCAGTTCTTC.

This clonotype appeared many times. The V call is TRBV4-1, the J call TRBJ2-7; D uncertain. The germline V gene has CDR1 MGHRA and CDR2 YSYEKL. The CDR3 contains 13 residues. V lost 0 bases, J lost 2 bases, and 5 bases lay in between. The CDR3: CASSQDRTYEQYF. The CDR3 DNA sequence: TGCGCCAGCAGCCAAGATCGGACCTACGAGCAGTACTTC.